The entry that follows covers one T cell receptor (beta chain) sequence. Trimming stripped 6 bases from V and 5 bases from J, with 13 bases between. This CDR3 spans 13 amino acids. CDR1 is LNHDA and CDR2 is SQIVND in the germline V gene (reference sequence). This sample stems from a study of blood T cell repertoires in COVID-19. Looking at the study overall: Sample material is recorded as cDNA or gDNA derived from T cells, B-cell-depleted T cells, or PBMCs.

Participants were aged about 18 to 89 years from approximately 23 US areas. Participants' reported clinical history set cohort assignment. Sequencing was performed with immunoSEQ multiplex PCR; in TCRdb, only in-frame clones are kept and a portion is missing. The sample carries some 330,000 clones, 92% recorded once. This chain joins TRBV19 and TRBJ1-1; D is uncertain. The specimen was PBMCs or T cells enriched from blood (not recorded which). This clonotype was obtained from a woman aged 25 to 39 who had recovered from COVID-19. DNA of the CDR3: TGTGCCAGTAGCCTCGGTCCGGGGACTGAAGCTTTCTTT. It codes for CASSLGPGTEAFF.